The 20 T cell receptor beta chains presented below share a single source sample, sequenced in a study of cytomegalovirus exposure and HLA in healthy donors. Primers for the PCR totalled 60 Vbeta and 13 Jbeta. Generated by immunoSEQ multiplex PCR, the TCRdb table keeps only in-frame clones and is missing some. This sample yields about 130,000 clones, of which 10% to 13% are seen a single time; roughly 4.2% belongs to the top ten. Sequenced material: PBMCs. These TCRs come from a woman aged 18-29 years in good health and CMV-seropositive.

This clone was seen only a few times. This specimen includes other DNA sequences encoding the same CDR3. The rearrangement uses TRBV30 and TRBJ2-1, with 7 nucleotides matching TRBD2. Germline loops: CDR1 GTSNPN, CDR2 SVGIG (reference sequence). Losses at the gene ends were 0 bases for V and 7 bases for J; bases not matched to a gene: 0. CDR3 length equals 12 residues. The CDR3 region has the DNA TGTGCCTGGAGTGTACTAGCGAATGAGCAGTTCTTC. Its protein product is CAWSVLANEQFF.

The V gene is TRBV10-1, the J gene TRBJ2-7, with 7 positions matching TRBD1. The CDR3 loop spans 16 amino acids. The germline CDR1 and CDR2 sequences are WNHNN and SYGVQD (reference sequence). V was clipped by 0 bases and J by 6 bases; unmatched bases: 11. Here the CDR3 reads CASSESVTGRWVEQYF. The DNA of the CDR3 is TGCGCCAGCAGTGAGTCGGTGACAGGGCGGTGGGTCGAGCAGTACTTC.

This clone was seen a few times. This chain connects TRBV13 to TRBJ2-6; D may be TRBD2 (5 bases). Germline CDR1 reads PRHDT; CDR2 reads FYEKMQ (reference sequence). The germline V and J ends were trimmed by 3 bases and 0 bases, with 9 bases remaining between them. The CDR3 loop spans 16 amino acids. The CDR3 DNA reads as TGTGCCAGCAGCTTCGGACTGGCCTCTGGGGCCAACGTCCTGACTTTC. This sequence encodes CASSFGLASGANVLTF.

The V and J genes are TRBV19 and TRBJ1-1; D gene uncertain. Trimming stripped 8 bases from V and 1 base from J, with 14 bases between. CDR3 size: 14 residues. CDR1 and CDR2 (germline): LNHDA, SQIVND (reference sequence). The CDR3 region is CASDRGVWNTEAFF. The DNA of the CDR3 is TGTGCCAGTGACCGGGGAGTGTGGAACACTGAAGCTTTCTTT.

This clone was seen a few times. The chain joins TRBV27 to TRBJ1-1; possibly TRBD1 for D (6 bases). CDR3 length: 15 residues. The V gene lost 3 bases and the J gene lost 0 bases, with 11 bases spanning the gap. In germline, CDR1 is MNHEY, CDR2 SMNVEV (reference sequence). The CDR3 region has the DNA TGTGCCAGCAGTTTTATGGGGGACATGAACACTGAAGCTTTCTTT. Residues: CASSFMGDMNTEAFF.

The CDR3 bases are TGTGCCAGCAGCGTAGGGCAATATGGTTTCTATGGCTACACCTTC. Translation gives CASSVGQYGFYGYTF. The J gene is TRBJ1-2, the V gene TRBV9, with D unclear. The germline CDR1 and CDR2 sequences are SGDLS and YYNGEE. The V end was cut by 0 bases, the J end by 4 bases, with 13 bases between. The CDR3 contains 15 residues.

This clone was counted only a few times. The genes are TRBV7-2 and TRBJ1-1; 7 bases are shared with TRBD1. The CDR3 is 14 amino acids. The junction had 6 bases not matched to a gene; V was cut back by 2 bases and J by 6 bases. Germline V CDR1 and CDR2: SGHTA, FQGNSA. The CDR3 is CASSLRQGIAEAFF. The CDR3 coding sequence is TGTGCCAGCAGCTTAAGACAGGGTATTGCTGAAGCTTTCTTT.

This clone came up a few times. This chain connects TRBV4-1 to TRBJ2-7, with 9 bases matching TRBD2. Unmatched junction bases numbered 9, after V lost 3 bases and J lost 3 bases. This CDR3 is 16 amino acids long. Germline V gives CDR1 MGHRA, CDR2 YSYEKL. The CDR3 sequence is CASSHLLAGVGYEQYF. Written as DNA, the CDR3 is TGCGCCAGCAGCCATCTTTTAGCGGGAGTAGGCTACGAGCAGTACTTC.

The V gene is TRBV28, the J gene TRBJ2-4, with 8 positions matching TRBD2. This CDR3 region has 15 residues. Germline V gene sequence: CDR1 MDHEN, CDR2 SYDVKM. V lost 5 bases to trimming and J lost 1 base; unmatched junction nucleotides: 4. The CDR3 region is CASSPGGTAKNIQYF. CDR3 sequence (DNA): TGTGCCAGCAGTCCGGGGGGGACGGCCAAAAACATTCAGTACTTC.

This clone was observed a few times. CDR3 sequence: CASSLGGAHAGELFF. The DNA of the CDR3 is TGTGCCAGCAGTTTGGGGGGGGCGCATGCCGGGGAGCTGTTTTTT. The chain combines TRBV28 with TRBJ2-2; a possible D gene is TRBD2 (7 bases). CDR3 size: 15 residues. V lost 3 bases and J 6 bases, leaving 14 bases between the germline ends. Germline CDR1 reads MDHEN; CDR2 reads SYDVKM.

This clone was observed a few times. V is TRBV6-1 and J is TRBJ2-3; no clear D. Deletions cut 8 bases from V and 2 bases from J, with 8 bases between. This CDR3 has 12 amino acids. Looked up from germline, CDR1 is MNHNS and CDR2 is SASEGT. The CDR3 reads CASRGDTDTQYF. In nucleotides, the CDR3 is TGTGCCAGCCGTGGAGACACAGATACGCAGTATTTT.

This clone was detected a few times. The chain links TRBV19 to TRBJ2-1; 7 bases match TRBD1. From germline, CDR1 is LNHDA and CDR2 SQIVND (reference sequence). V lost 7 bases and J lost 7; bases outside the gene matches: 7. CDR3 length equals 13 residues. CDR3 nucleotides: TGTGCCAGTAACGCAGGGGGTCTAAATGAGCAGTTCTTC. The encoded protein is CASNAGGLNEQFF.

The chain couples TRBV10-3 to TRBJ2-5; D is ambiguous. There are 14 residues in the CDR3. The V end lost 4 bases, the J end lost 1 base, and 10 bases lay between the germline ends. Germline assignment: CDR1 ENHRY and CDR2 SYGVKD. CDR3: CAISVSNIQETQYF. In DNA, the CDR3 is TGTGCCATCAGTGTGTCAAACATCCAAGAGACCCAGTACTTC.

This clone was seen a handful of times. The rearrangement links TRBV5-1 to TRBJ1-4; D might be TRBD1 (6 bases). Per germline, CDR1 SGHRS and CDR2 YFSETQ. Deletions cut 4 bases from V and 9 bases from J, with 28 bases between. The CDR3 consists of 18 residues. The CDR3 DNA reads as TGCGCCAGCAGCGCCACGGCAGGGGAGGGATCGAAAAGGAAAAAACTGTTTTTT. Translated, it gives CASSATAGEGSKRKKLFF.

V is TRBV14 and J is TRBJ2-7; the match to TRBD1 covers 8 bases. V dropped 4 bases and J dropped 1; count of bases not matched to a gene: 6. The CDR3 contains 15 residues. The germline V gene encodes CDR1 SGHDN and CDR2 FVKESK. CDR3 nucleotide sequence: TGTGCCAGCAGCCCCGGACAGGGTGGGTCCTACGAGCAGTACTTC. Amino acids: CASSPGQGGSYEQYF.

The sample holds a few counts of this clone. V and J are TRBV10-3 and TRBJ2-1, with a possible D match to TRBD2 (6 bases). The CDR3 is made up of 14 amino acids. Germline V gene lookup returns CDR1 ENHRY and CDR2 SYGVKD. V lost 10 bases, J lost 5 bases, and 18 bases lay in between. The chain's CDR3 is CATAGGSGNNEQFF. The CDR3 nucleotides read TGTGCCACCGCAGGAGGTAGCGGAAACAATGAGCAGTTCTTC.

The rearrangement uses TRBV27 and TRBJ1-1; possible D gene TRBD1, 5 bases. V lost 2 bases and J lost 4, with 8 bases in between. The germline CDR1 and CDR2 sequences are MNHEY and SMNVEV (reference sequence). CDR3 size: 13 residues. CDR3: CASSLAGGTEAFF. The CDR3 region has the DNA TGTGCCAGCAGTTTAGCGGGGGGCACTGAAGCTTTCTTT.

V gene TRBV10-3 combines with J gene TRBJ1-5; tentative D call: TRBD1 (6 bases). The V end lost 3 bases, the J end lost 0 bases, and 9 bases lay between the germline ends. This CDR3 spans 15 amino acids. The germline V gene has CDR1 ENHRY and CDR2 SYGVKD. CDR3 region: CAISDRGPSNQPQHF. In nucleotides, the CDR3 is TGTGCCATCAGTGACAGGGGCCCTAGCAATCAGCCCCAGCATTTT.

This clone was seen more than once but under ten times. The junction departs from the called germline gene at one end, perhaps through a read error. Other DNA sequences in this sample translate to the same CDR3. The chain links TRBV6-5 to TRBJ1-3; 9 bases fit TRBD1. Germline CDR1 is MNHEY and CDR2 is SVGAGI. This CDR3 comprises 14 residues. The CDR3 DNA reads as TGTGCTAGCAGTGGACAGGGGCGAGGAAACACCATATATTTT. This sequence encodes CASSGQGRGNTIYF.

The chain is built from TRBV2 and TRBJ2-3; 9 positions agree with TRBD2. This CDR3 is 15 amino acids long. In germline, CDR1 is SNHLY, CDR2 FYNNEI. J gave up 0 bases and V 7 bases, and 5 bases lay outside the gene matches. The CDR3: CASIRLAESTDTQYF. CDR3 DNA sequence: TGTGCCAGCATCAGACTAGCGGAGAGCACAGATACGCAGTATTTT. Combining the CDR3 with reference TRBV2 and TRBJ2-3 gives the whole variable domain EPEVTQTPSHQVTQMGQEVILRCVPISNHLYFYWYRQILGQKVEFLVSFYNNEISEKSEIFDDQFSVERPDGSNFTLKIRSTKLEDSAMYFCASIRLAESTDTQYFGPGTRLTVL.